These 25 T cell receptor beta chains came from one sample sequenced in a study of OX40 agonist ivuxolimab in advanced cancers. Here immunoSEQ multiplex PCR was the method, and the copy in TCRdb shows in-frame clones only, minus some. The sample yields approximately 80,000 clones, 90% to 95% seen once. The sample consisted of CD4+ or CD8+ T cells sorted from blood, taken in a trial of the OX40 agonist ivuxolimab. The receptors here all came from an adult with an advanced solid tumor such as melanoma, head and neck, liver or kidney cancer.

The chain has TRBV6-6 and TRBJ1-2, with D possibly TRBD1 on 6 matching bases. CDR3 length: 13 amino acids. Per germline, CDR1 MNHNY and CDR2 SVGAGI (reference sequence). The V gene lost 2 bases and the J gene lost 8 bases, with 12 bases spanning the gap. The CDR3 DNA is TGTGCCAGCAGTTACGGGGCAGGGGAGGGCTACACCTTC. Translation gives CASSYGAGEGYTF.

J is TRBJ1-1 and V is TRBV27; tentatively, D is TRBD1 (5 bases). Germline V gene lookup returns CDR1 MNHEY and CDR2 SMNVEV (reference sequence). V was clipped by 1 base and J by 1 base, with 13 bases between them. The CDR3 extends over 16 amino acids. CDR3 sequence (DNA): TGTGCCAGCAGTTTATTGGGGGAGGGTACGAACACTGAAGCTTTCTTT. It yields the protein CASSLLGEGTNTEAFF.

This chain connects TRBV5-1 to TRBJ1-5; the D is unclear. V was clipped by 4 bases and J by 3 bases, with 11 bases between them. The CDR3 extends over 14 amino acids. Germline values: CDR1 SGHRS, CDR2 YFSETQ. The CDR3 reads CASSPGYDNQPQHF. The CDR3 region has the DNA TGCGCCAGCAGCCCCGGTTATGACAATCAGCCCCAGCATTTT.

The chain employs TRBV5-1 and TRBJ2-2, with 8 positions matching TRBD1. Looked up from germline, CDR1 is SGHRS and CDR2 is YFSETQ. With 4 bases clipped from V and 6 bases from J, the junction kept 5 bases outside the gene matches. The CDR3 is 14 amino acids. The CDR3: CASSPLQGAGELFF. CDR3 DNA sequence: TGCGCCAGCAGCCCATTACAGGGGGCCGGGGAGCTGTTTTTT.

This chain connects TRBV4-2 to TRBJ1-4, with D possibly being TRBD1 (6 bases). Germline loops: CDR1 LGHNA, CDR2 YNFKEQ. The CDR3 is made up of 15 amino acids. V was trimmed by 0 bases and J by 4 bases, leaving 9 bases between them. CDR3 loop: CASSQDGRGNEKLFF. As DNA, the CDR3 is TGTGCCAGCAGCCAAGACGGCAGGGGTAATGAAAAACTGTTTTTT.

V and J are TRBV28 and TRBJ1-5, with 11 bases lining up with TRBD1. CDR3 length: 14 residues. From germline, CDR1 is MDHEN and CDR2 SYDVKM. The J segment lost 8 bases and the V segment lost 5 bases, leaving 5 bases of the junction unmatched. CDR3 residues: CASSPGQGVEPQHF. In nucleotides, the CDR3 is TGTGCCAGCAGTCCGGGACAGGGGGTAGAGCCCCAGCATTTT.

The table lists this clone with a count of one. This chain uses TRBV28 with TRBJ2-1; tentatively, D is TRBD1 or TRBD2 (5 bases each). Germline lookup yields CDR1 MDHEN and CDR2 SYDVKM. V was shortened by 2 bases and J by 8 bases, with 16 bases between the two germline ends. The CDR3 is made up of 15 amino acids. CDR3 in DNA: TGTGCCAGCAGTTTAATCCGGGGCCAGCCTGATGAGCAGTTCTTC. Translating it yields CASSLIRGQPDEQFF.

V is TRBV5-4 and J is TRBJ2-3; tentatively, D is TRBD2 (5 bases). Germline loops: CDR1 SGHNT, CDR2 YYREEE (reference sequence). Trimming took 2 bases from V and 2 from J, leaving 15 bases between them. The length of the CDR3 is 16 residues. The CDR3 spells CASSFGVLESTDTQYF. The CDR3 DNA sequence: TGTGCCAGCAGCTTCGGGGTTCTAGAATCCACAGATACGCAGTATTTT.

The V and J genes are TRBV4-2 and TRBJ2-7; 7 positions agree with TRBD2. This CDR3 region has 17 residues. The V gene's germline CDR1 is LGHNA and CDR2 YNFKEQ. V lost 0 bases and J lost 4; bases outside the gene matches: 12. The CDR3 here is CASSQEEDGLGTYEQYF. CDR3 nucleotides: TGTGCCAGCAGCCAAGAAGAAGATGGACTAGGTACATACGAGCAGTACTTC.

The V gene is TRBV4-2, the J gene TRBJ1-4, with no clear D. The CDR3 covers 13 residues. V lost 6 bases to trimming and J lost 4 bases, with 9 bases between them. Germline CDR1 reads LGHNA; CDR2 reads YNFKEQ. CDR3 in amino acids: CASRERNNEKLFF. The CDR3 DNA reads TGTGCCAGCAGGGAAAGGAATAATGAAAAACTGTTTTTT.

The chain joins TRBV7-9 to TRBJ2-3; 8 bases agree with TRBD2. This CDR3 has 15 residues. Per germline, CDR1 SEHNR and CDR2 FQNEAQ (reference sequence). V dropped 5 bases and J dropped 5; count of bases not matched to a gene: 9. The chain's CDR3 is CASSPAGAPLDTQYF. As DNA, the CDR3 is TGTGCCAGCAGCCCAGCGGGGGCCCCTTTAGATACGCAGTATTTT.

The V call is TRBV11-2, the J call TRBJ2-7, with 12 bases identical to TRBD2. This CDR3 has 17 amino acids. Germline-derived CDR1 and CDR2 are SGHAT and FQNNGV. V dropped 0 bases and J dropped 4; count of bases not matched to a gene: 7. DNA for the CDR3: TGTGCCAGCAGCTTAGACGCTGAAACTAGCGGGAGGTACGAGCAGTACTTC. Its protein is CASSLDAETSGRYEQYF.

The V and J genes are TRBV2 and TRBJ2-7; D is possibly TRBD2 (8 bases). Germline-derived CDR1 and CDR2 are SNHLY and FYNNEI. V was clipped by 7 bases and J by 3 bases, with 22 bases between them. The CDR3 is 16 residues long. The CDR3 is CASILPGRDSYYEQYF. DNA for the CDR3: TGTGCCAGCATCCTACCCGGGAGGGACAGCTACTACGAGCAGTACTTC. Variable domain in full (rest from reference TRBV2 and TRBJ2-7): EPEVTQTPSHQVTQMGQEVILRCVPISNHLYFYWYRQILGQKVEFLVSFYNNEISEKSEIFDDQFSVERPDGSNFTLKIRSTKLEDSAMYFCASILPGRDSYYEQYFGPGTRLTVT.

The genes are TRBV14 and TRBJ2-3; 8 bases are a match to TRBD1. V was clipped by 4 bases and J by 0 bases; unmatched bases: 6. Germline V gene lookup returns CDR1 SGHDN and CDR2 FVKESK. This CDR3 has 16 amino acids. The CDR3 DNA is TGTGCCAGCAGCCGATACAGGGGGTCTAGCACAGATACGCAGTATTTT. It encodes CASSRYRGSSTDTQYF. Full variable domain (remainder filled in from reference TRBV14 and TRBJ2-3): EAGVTQFPSHSVIEKGQTVTLRCDPISGHDNLYWYRRVMGKEIKFLLHFVKESKQDESGMPNNRFLAERTGGTYSTLKVQPAELEDSGVYFCASSRYRGSSTDTQYFGPGTRLTVL.

This clone has just one count. The rearrangement links TRBV27 to TRBJ2-5; D is possibly TRBD1 (6 bases). From germline, CDR1 is MNHEY and CDR2 SMNVEV (reference sequence). V was clipped by 6 bases and J by 2 bases, with 13 bases between them. The CDR3 covers 14 residues. The CDR3 DNA reads TGTGCCAGCAGAGCACAGGGAGTTCAAGAGACCCAGTACTTC. This translates into CASRAQGVQETQYF.

This clone was counted once. V gene TRBV5-1 combines with J gene TRBJ2-7, with 9 nucleotides matching TRBD1. The length of the CDR3 is 13 residues. CDR1 and CDR2 from the germline V gene are SGHRS and YFSETQ. V lost 8 bases to trimming and J lost 0 bases; unmatched junction nucleotides: 3. This CDR3 is CASGTGLSYEQYF. The CDR3 DNA reads as TGCGCCAGTGGGACAGGGCTCTCCTACGAGCAGTACTTC.

V and J are TRBV27 and TRBJ2-7, with a weak D call TRBD2 (6 bases). CDR1 is MNHEY and CDR2 is SMNVEV in the germline V gene (reference sequence). V was trimmed by 4 bases and J by 2 bases, leaving 12 bases between them. CDR3 length: 14 residues. CDR3 in amino acids: CASSSPGLAYEQYF. The CDR3 DNA is TGTGCCAGCAGTTCACCGGGACTCGCCTACGAGCAGTACTTC.

The chain has TRBV11-2 and TRBJ2-1; 7 nucleotides line up with TRBD2. The CDR3 is 15 amino acids. V shed 3 bases and J 0 bases; nucleotides not matched to a gene: 2. Germline CDR1 SGHAT, CDR2 FQNNGV. This CDR3 is CASSFGGSSYNEQFF. The CDR3 DNA sequence: TGTGCCAGCAGCTTTGGCGGGAGCTCCTACAATGAGCAGTTCTTC.

The CDR3 is CASSVGAGVGETQYF. The CDR3 DNA sequence: TGTGCCAGCAGCGTAGGGGCAGGGGTGGGTGAGACCCAGTACTTC. V is TRBV9 and J is TRBJ2-5; TRBD1 might be the D (6 bases). Trimming pared 0 bases from V and 5 bases from J, leaving 14 bases between. The length of the CDR3 is 15 residues. Germline loops: CDR1 SGDLS, CDR2 YYNGEE.

This chain links TRBV27 with TRBJ1-2; possibly TRBD1 for D (6 bases). V was pared by 5 bases and J by 5 bases, with 15 bases between. The CDR3 consists of 14 residues. CDR1 and CDR2 from the germline V gene are MNHEY and SMNVEV (reference sequence). CDR3 in amino acids: CASSLQGSLYGYTF. Here the CDR3 DNA reads TGTGCCAGCAGTCTTCAGGGGAGTTTATATGGCTACACCTTC.

In DNA, the CDR3 is TGTGCCAGCAGTTACTTAGCGGGAGGAGACTACAATGAGCAGTTCTTC. Protein sequence: CASSYLAGGDYNEQFF. The chain carries TRBV6-5 and TRBJ2-1; TRBD2 agrees at 10 bases. CDR1 and CDR2 from the germline V gene are MNHEY and SVGAGI. V was clipped by 1 base and J by 3 bases; unmatched bases: 3. The CDR3 is 16 residues long.

The rearrangement joins TRBV7-8 to TRBJ1-1; D possibly corresponds to TRBD1 (6 bases). The V end lost 0 bases, the J end lost 5 bases, and 16 bases lay between the germline ends. The CDR3 has 16 residues. Per germline, CDR1 SGHVS and CDR2 FQNEAQ. CDR3 sequence: CASSLAFWGRGTEAFF. The CDR3 DNA reads TGTGCCAGCAGCTTAGCGTTCTGGGGGCGCGGAACTGAAGCTTTCTTT.

The chain employs TRBV28 and TRBJ2-5, with unresolved D. CDR3 length equals 12 residues. Germline V gives CDR1 MDHEN, CDR2 SYDVKM. V was shortened by 5 bases and J by 0 bases, with 4 bases between the two germline ends. The CDR3 region has the DNA TGTGCCAGCAGTGGCTACCAAGAGACCCAGTACTTC. The encoded protein is CASSGYQETQYF.

The chain recombines TRBV2 with TRBJ2-2, with 12 nucleotides matching TRBD2. The CDR3 is 20 residues long. Germline loops: CDR1 SNHLY, CDR2 FYNNEI. Trimming at V came to 9 bases and at J to 2 bases, leaving 19 bases not matched to a gene. The DNA of the CDR3 is TGTGCCAGTCTCTCCCTAGAGGTGACTAGCGGGGGCGAAAACACCGGGGAGCTGTTTTTT. It yields the protein CASLSLEVTSGGENTGELFF. The full variable domain, in which reference TRBV2 and TRBJ2-2 provide the parts outside the CDR3, is EPEVTQTPSHQVTQMGQEVILRCVPISNHLYFYWYRQILGQKVEFLVSFYNNEISEKSEIFDDQFSVERPDGSNFTLKIRSTKLEDSAMYFCASLSLEVTSGGENTGELFFGEGSRLTVL.

CDR3 nucleotide sequence: TGTGCCAGCAGCGTTAGCGGGATTAGCACAGATACGCAGTATTTT. Translation: CASSVSGISTDTQYF. J is TRBJ2-3 and V is TRBV9; 8 bases are a match to TRBD2. J gave up 0 bases and V 2 bases, and 2 bases lay outside the gene matches. The CDR3 length is 15 residues. CDR1 and CDR2 from the germline V gene are SGDLS and YYNGEE.